The rows below give T cell receptor beta chains drawn from one sample of a study of blood T cells in healthy people across ages. TCRdb analysed the 5' RACE reads with MiXCR anew, one entry per CDR3 protein. The sample consists of about 1,600,000 distinct CDR3 sequences, roughly 40% of them appearing once. The specimen sequenced was blood. These receptors were obtained from a woman younger than 35 in good health. The CDR3 runs from the conserved cysteine through the conserved F or W. Each record gives: D gene, clone size, J gene, V gene, CDR3 protein, CDR3 DNA. A D gene is named only where the DNA matches it firmly. Clone size is not always given. Where it is, it says once, few, many or a class for expanded clones.

-,-,TRBJ1-1,TRBV2,CASSPGYTSTEAFF,TGTGCCAGCAGCCCGGGGTATACTTCGACTGAAGCTTTCTTT
TRBD1,once,TRBJ1-4,TRBV27,CASSSHRGLEKLFF,TGTGCCAGCAGTTCCCACAGGGGTTTGGAAAAACTGTTTTTT
-,few,TRBJ2-1,TRBV7-2,CARGWGNEQFF,TGTGCCAGGGGCTGGGGGAATGAGCAGTTCTTC
TRBD2,-,TRBJ2-7,TRBV6-5,CASSQGLDGLQQYF,TGTGCCAGCAGCCAGGGACTAGATGGACTTCAGCAGTACTTC
-,-,TRBJ2-7,TRBV2,CASSAGLTTSQYF,TGTGCCAGCAGTGCGGGACTGACTACGAGTCAGTACTTC
-,-,TRBJ1-2,TRBV20-1,CSARAGAWGYTF,TGCAGTGCCAGGGCGGGGGCTTGGGGCTACACCTTC
-,-,TRBJ1-4,TRBV20-1,CSAMRTDNEKLFF,TGCAGTGCTATGAGGACGGATAATGAAAAACTGTTTTTT
-,once,TRBJ2-1,TRBV7-9,CASSLGDPPETQFF,TGTGCCAGCAGCCTTGGAGATCCTCCAGAGACCCAGTTCTTC
-,-,TRBJ2-1,TRBV20-1,CSARSDTYNEQFF,TGCAGTGCTAGATCGGACACATACAATGAGCAGTTCTTC
-,-,TRBJ1-1,TRBV20-1,CSARDWGESNTEAFF,TGCAGTGCTAGAGATTGGGGGGAAAGTAACACTGAAGCTTTCTTT
-,few,TRBJ2-7,TRBV4-1,CASSRAKSEGSGSYEQYF,TGCGCCAGCAGCAGGGCCAAGAGTGAAGGTAGCGGCTCCTACGAGCAGTACTTC
TRBD1,once,TRBJ1-5,TRBV20-1,CSARGQGAGQPQHF,TGCAGTGCTAGGGGACAGGGGGCAGGACAGCCCCAGCATTTT
-,-,TRBJ1-2,TRBV5-1,CASSLEPDYGYTF,TGCGCCAGCAGCTTGGAGCCAGACTATGGCTACACCTTC
-,-,TRBJ2-1,TRBV20-1,CSANPLGESRYNEQFF,TGCAGTGCTAACCCCCTAGGGGAGAGCCGGTACAATGAGCAGTTCTTC
TRBD1,-,TRBJ1-1,TRBV29-1,CSVASMTGSTEAFF,TGCAGCGTCGCCTCGATGACAGGGTCCACTGAAGCTTTCTTT
TRBD1,few,TRBJ2-1,TRBV12-3/TRBV12-4,CASSRDRGFSEQFF,TGTGCCAGCAGCCGGGACAGGGGATTTAGTGAGCAGTTCTTC
-,-,TRBJ2-7,TRBV29-1,CSVVARGPYEQYF,TGCAGCGTCGTAGCACGTGGACCCTACGAGCAGTACTTC
-,few,TRBJ2-5,TRBV27,CASSSEGIWETQYF,TGTGCCAGCAGTTCTGAGGGCATCTGGGAGACCCAGTACTTC
TRBD1,-,TRBJ1-6,TRBV15,CATSRGDSPYNSPLHF,TGTGCCACCAGCAGAGGGGACAGCCCCTATAATTCACCCCTCCACTTT
-,few,TRBJ2-7,TRBV3-1,CASSQRKDSATYEQYF,TGTGCCAGCAGCCAACGGAAGGACTCCGCGACCTACGAGCAGTACTTC
-,few,TRBJ2-1,TRBV6-1,CASSLQDILTYNEQFF,TGTGCCAGCAGCCTACAGGATATCCTAACCTACAATGAGCAGTTCTTC
-,few,TRBJ2-1,TRBV29-1,CSPGTESYNEQFF,TGCAGCCCCGGGACTGAGTCCTACAATGAGCAGTTCTTC
-,-,TRBJ1-2,TRBV4-1,CASSQGWGPLYGYTF,TGCGCCAGCAGCCAGGGGTGGGGGCCTCTCTATGGCTACACCTTC
-,-,TRBJ2-7,TRBV7-2,CASSLGWGLLLEQYF,TGTGCCAGCAGCTTGGGCTGGGGACTTCTGCTCGAGCAGTACTTC
-,-,TRBJ1-4,TRBV12-3/TRBV12-4,CASSLKGTNEKLFF,TGTGCCAGCAGCCTCAAGGGGACTAATGAAAAACTGTTTTTT
TRBD1,few,TRBJ2-3,TRBV9,CASSARGQESTDTQYF,TGTGCCAGCAGCGCCCGGGGACAGGAAAGCACAGATACGCAGTATTTT
TRBD2,-,TRBJ2-4,TRBV27,CASSWASGSGEQYF,TGTGCCAGCAGCTGGGCCAGCGGGAGCGGAGAGCAGTACTTC
-,many,TRBJ2-1,TRBV5-1,CASSFGGSQTTYNEQFF,TGCGCCAGCAGCTTTGGGGGTAGCCAAACCACATACAATGAGCAGTTCTTC
TRBD1,-,TRBJ1-1,TRBV27,CASSPGNRGTEAFF,TGTGCCAGCAGCCCCGGGAACAGGGGCACTGAAGCTTTCTTT
TRBD1,-,TRBJ2-1,TRBV4-1,CASSPGQGQGEFF,TGCGCCAGCAGCCCGGGCCAAGGACAGGGGGAGTTCTTC
-,few,TRBJ1-6,TRBV20-1,CSARDPGGDNSPLHF,TGCAGTGCTAGAGACCCAGGCGGGGATAATTCACCCCTCCACTTT
-,-,TRBJ1-1,TRBV7-9,CASIGGVENTEAFF,TGTGCCAGCATCGGAGGGGTTGAGAACACTGAAGCTTTCTTT
-,-,TRBJ2-4,TRBV20-1,CSASTAAIAKNIQYF,TGCAGTGCTAGTACAGCGGCTATAGCCAAAAACATTCAGTACTTC